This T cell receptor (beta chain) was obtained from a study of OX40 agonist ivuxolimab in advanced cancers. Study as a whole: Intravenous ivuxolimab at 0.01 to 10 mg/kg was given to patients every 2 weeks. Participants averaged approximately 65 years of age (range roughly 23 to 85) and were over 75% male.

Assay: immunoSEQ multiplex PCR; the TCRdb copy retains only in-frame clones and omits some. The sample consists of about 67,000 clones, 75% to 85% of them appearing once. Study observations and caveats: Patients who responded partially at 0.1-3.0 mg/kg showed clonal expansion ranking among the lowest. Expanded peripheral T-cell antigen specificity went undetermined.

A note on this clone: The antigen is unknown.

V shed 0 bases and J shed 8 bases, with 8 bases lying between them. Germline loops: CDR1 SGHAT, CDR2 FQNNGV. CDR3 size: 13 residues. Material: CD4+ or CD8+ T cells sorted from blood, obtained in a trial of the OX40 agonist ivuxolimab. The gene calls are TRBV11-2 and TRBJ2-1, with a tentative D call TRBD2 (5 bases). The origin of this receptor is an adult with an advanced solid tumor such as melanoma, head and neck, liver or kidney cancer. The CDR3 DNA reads TGTGCCAGCAGCTTAGATGTGGAGGATGAGCAGTTCTTC. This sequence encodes CASSLDVEDEQFF.